These T cell receptor beta chains were read from a single sample in a study of T cell responses to AZD1222 COVID-19 vaccine. The repertoire was sequenced with immunoSEQ multiplex PCR; TCRdb's copy has only in-frame clones and lacks some. The sample shows about 180,000 clones, approximately 94% of them seen only once. Sequences were derived from peripheral blood, sampled 28 days after the second AZD1222 dose. The source is an adult who received the AZD1222 COVID-19 vaccine. Each CDR3 is given with its conserved first and last residue. The order of the fields is J gene, D gene, V gene, clone size, CDR3 DNA, CDR3 protein. The D gene is left open where the match is weak. Clone size is stated in some rows and not others, as once, few, many or a class when expanded.

>TRBJ2-1|-|TRBV4-2|once
TGTGCCAGCAGCCAAGTGGTCTACAATGAGCAGTTCTTC
CASSQVVYNEQFF
>TRBJ2-6|-|TRBV6-1|-
TGTGCCAGCAGTGAAGGGGGTTTTGGGGCCAACGTCCTGACTTTC
CASSEGGFGANVLTF
>TRBJ2-7|-|TRBV30|-
TGTGCCTGGAGTGTGGGACGGAGCTACGAGCAGTACTTC
CAWSVGRSYEQYF
>TRBJ1-5|-|TRBV7-9|-
TGTGCCAGCAGCTTAGGACAGTGGAATCAGCCCCAGCATTTT
CASSLGQWNQPQHF
>TRBJ2-7|-|TRBV9|-
TGTGCCAGCAGCCCTTCCTCGACGGGATTCGAGCAGTACTTC
CASSPSSTGFEQYF
>TRBJ1-2|TRBD1|TRBV19|-
TGTGCCAGTTCAGACAGGGGAGGCTATGGCTACACCTTC
CASSDRGGYGYTF
>TRBJ1-5|TRBD1|TRBV28|-
TGTGCCAGCAGTTTGGACAGGGGTAATCAGCCCCAGCATTTT
CASSLDRGNQPQHF
>TRBJ1-5|TRBD1|TRBV7-2|-
TGTGCCAGCAGCTTAAACCGACAGGGGGATCAGCCCCAGCATTTT
CASSLNRQGDQPQHF
>TRBJ1-1|-|TRBV7-3|few
TGTGCCAGCAGCCGGACCTCTGGGAACACTGAAGCTTTCTTT
CASSRTSGNTEAFF
>TRBJ2-1|TRBD2|TRBV19|-
TGTGCCAGTAGTATATGGACTAGCGGCGACAATGAGCAGTTCTTC
CASSIWTSGDNEQFF
>TRBJ2-1|-|TRBV5-1|-
TGCGCCAGCAGCTTGGGGGACTCCGATCGAAAGTTCTTC
CASSLGDSDRKFF
>TRBJ2-1|TRBD1|TRBV10-3|-
TGTGCCATCAGTGAATTCCGGGACAGGGGGCTGAATGAGCAGTTCTTC
CAISEFRDRGLNEQFF
>TRBJ2-5|-|TRBV29-1|-
TGCAGCGTTGGGGGAGCGACACGACCAGCGGCTTTTCAAGAGACCCAGTACTTC
CSVGGATRPAAFQETQYF
>TRBJ1-1|-|TRBV5-1|-
TGCGCCAGCAGGGGCGGGTGGATGGACACTGAAGCTTTCTTT
CASRGGWMDTEAFF
>TRBJ2-2|-|TRBV5-5|-
TGTGCCAGCAGCGCACTTGGGGCCCAGAACACCGGGGAGCTGTTTTTT
CASSALGAQNTGELFF
>TRBJ1-1|-|TRBV7-2|-
TGTGCCAGCAGCTTAGTTGGGGGGGTCACTGAAGCTTTCTTT
CASSLVGGVTEAFF
>TRBJ2-1|-|TRBV6-5|-
TGTGCCAGCAGTTACAGCGGAGGAATATACAATGAGCAGTTCTTC
CASSYSGGIYNEQFF
>TRBJ1-2|-|TRBV5-6|-
TGTGCCAGCAGCTTGCGAAGCTCTTATGGCTACACCTTC
CASSLRSSYGYTF
>TRBJ1-2|-|TRBV30|few
TGTGCCTGGGACAAGAAAGGGCAGGGCTACACCTTC
CAWDKKGQGYTF
>TRBJ2-7|-|TRBV7-9|-
TGTGCCAGCAGCTTAGATGACGGCGAGCAGTACTTC
CASSLDDGEQYF
>TRBJ1-1|-|TRBV28|-
TGTGCCAGCAGACTCCCGGCACAGAACACTGAAGCTTTCTTT
CASRLPAQNTEAFF
>TRBJ1-2|-|TRBV3-1/TRBV3-2|once
TGTGCCAGCAGCCAAGATCTGGGCTATGGCTACACCTTC
CASSQDLGYGYTF
>TRBJ1-1|-|TRBV20-1|-
TGCAGTGCTTCGGACACTGAAGCTTTCTTT
CSASDTEAFF
>TRBJ1-5|-|TRBV19|-
TGTGCCAGTAGAGAAAGAGGATTGGTTTTAGTGCAGCCCCAGCATTTT
CASRERGLVLVQPQHF
>TRBJ2-3|TRBD2|TRBV9|once
TGTGCCAGCAGCGTTAGTACCCTGGAGCGGGAGATGGCAGATACGCAGTATTTT
CASSVSTLEREMADTQYF
>TRBJ2-7|-|TRBV3-1/TRBV3-2|-
TGTGCCAGCAGCCAAGAGGGGGTTTATAGGCAGTACTTC
CASSQEGVYRQYF
>TRBJ1-4|-|TRBV2|once
TGTGCCAGCAACCTAAGAGGCAGAAATAATGAAAAACTGTTTTTT
CASNLRGRNNEKLFF
>TRBJ1-1|TRBD1|TRBV25-1|-
TGTGCCAGCAGTCGGGGACAGGGGTGGACTGAAGCTTTCTTT
CASSRGQGWTEAFF
>TRBJ2-7|-|TRBV10-3|-
TGTGCCATCAGTGACTCCGGGACCGGATCCTACGAGCAGTACTTC
CAISDSGTGSYEQYF
>TRBJ2-7|-|TRBV11-3|-
TGTGCCAGCAGCACCCTGGTAATCGGGGAGCAGTACTTC
CASSTLVIGEQYF
>TRBJ2-4|TRBD1|TRBV29-1|-
TGCAGCGTTGAAGTGGGGAACAGGGGCAAAAACATTCAGTACTTC
CSVEVGNRGKNIQYF
>TRBJ2-2|-|TRBV7-3|once
TGTGCCAGCACCCTCCGACCTATACCTGGCGGGGAGCTGTTTTTT
CASTLRPIPGGELFF